Each of the 22 T cell receptor beta chains below was sequenced from the same sample in a study of shared clonotypes between healthy human individuals. TCRdb keeps only in-frame clones here, not all; method: immunoSEQ multiplex PCR. Of under 2,000,000 clones listed, approximately 94% are singletons. Naive CD8 cells lacked CD45RO, underwent positive selection for CCR7 and left out terminally differentiated effector memory CD45RA+ cells. The sample comprised naive CD8+ T cells sorted from blood. These TCRs come from a man younger than 35 in good health.

J is TRBJ1-1 and V is TRBV5-1, with D tentatively TRBD1 (6 bases). Trimming shortened V by 6 bases and J by 6 bases, and 21 bases separated the two germline ends. CDR3 length equals 15 residues. Per germline, CDR1 SGHRS and CDR2 YFSETQ. CDR3 sequence (DNA): TGCGCCAGCAACAAAGTAGGGGGTTTATCTTCTGAAGCTTTCTTT. Amino acid sequence: CASNKVGGLSSEAFF.

This chain connects TRBV12-5 to TRBJ2-1, with 9 bases that match TRBD1. Germline trimming cut 6 bases from V and 7 bases from J; bases unmatched to any gene: 13. The CDR3 covers 16 residues. Looked up from germline, CDR1 is LGHNT and CDR2 is FRNRAP. The CDR3 loop is CASGTAGTGYKNEQFF. The CDR3 DNA is TGTGCTAGTGGAACCGCCGGGACAGGGTACAAAAATGAGCAGTTCTTC. Looking up the rest from reference TRBV12-5 and TRBJ2-1 gives the full variable domain: DARVTQTPRHKVTEMGQEVTMRCQPILGHNTVFWYRQTMMQGLELLAYFRNRAPLDDSGMPKDRFSAEMPDATLATLKIQPSEPRDSAVYFCASGTAGTGYKNEQFFGPGTRLTVL.

The V gene is TRBV7-9, the J gene TRBJ2-7, with D possibly TRBD1 on 6 matching bases. The V end lost 5 bases, the J end lost 3 bases, and 11 bases lay between the germline ends. This CDR3 is 13 amino acids long. CDR1 SEHNR and CDR2 FQNEAQ come from the germline V gene (reference sequence). CDR3 nucleotides: TGTGCCAGCAGCCAGACACAGGGCTACGAGCAGTACTTC. Protein product: CASSQTQGYEQYF.

The chain recombines TRBV6-5 with TRBJ1-1; D unresolved. This CDR3 comprises 14 residues. The germline V and J ends were trimmed by 0 bases and 4 bases, with 9 bases remaining between them. Germline V gene sequence: CDR1 MNHEY, CDR2 SVGAGI. The CDR3 DNA sequence: TGTGCCAGCAGTTACTCGGTGTGGGGCACTGAAGCTTTCTTT. Translated: CASSYSVWGTEAFF.

V and J are TRBV25-1 and TRBJ2-2; 7 bases line up with TRBD2. Germline V gives CDR1 MGHDK, CDR2 SYGVNS. The CDR3 totals 16 residues. V gave up 1 base and J gave up 0 bases; unmatched junction bases: 2. This chain's CDR3 is CASSEWEGTNTGELFF. The CDR3 DNA reads TGTGCCAGCAGTGAATGGGAGGGGACGAACACCGGGGAGCTGTTTTTT.

As regards this clone: Other DNA variants within this sample encode the same CDR3. The chain recombines TRBV19 with TRBJ2-5; 7 bases align to TRBD1. V lost 3 bases, J lost 0 bases, and 1 base stayed unmatched. The CDR3 loop spans 14 amino acids. Germline values: CDR1 LNHDA, CDR2 SQIVND (reference sequence). In nucleotides, the CDR3 is TGTGCCAGTAGTATCACAGGGGACCAAGAGACCCAGTACTTC. Translating it yields CASSITGDQETQYF.

The V and J genes are TRBV12-5 and TRBJ2-2, with TRBD2 identical over 13 bases. V dropped 1 base and J dropped 10; count of bases not matched to a gene: 9. Per germline, CDR1 LGHNT and CDR2 FRNRAP. This CDR3 region has 17 residues. The CDR3 protein is CASGLGIRTSGSEELFF. CDR3 nucleotide sequence: TGTGCTAGTGGTTTGGGAATTCGGACTAGCGGGAGTGAGGAGCTGTTTTTT.

The gene calls are TRBV5-8 and TRBJ1-1, with 7 nucleotides matching TRBD1. CDR1 and CDR2 (germline): SGHTS, YDEGEE. This CDR3 is built from 13 residues. The junction had 9 bases not matched to a gene; V was cut back by 2 bases and J by 11 bases. Here the CDR3 reads CASSFRAETGAFF. DNA of the CDR3: TGTGCCAGCAGCTTTCGGGCGGAGACAGGGGCTTTCTTT.

V is TRBV7-9 and J is TRBJ2-3, with 8 bases aligning to TRBD1. The ends lost 6 bases at V and 4 bases at J; junction bases unmatched: 6. Germline V gene data show CDR1 as SEHNR and CDR2 as FQNEAQ (reference sequence). The CDR3 totals 14 residues. CDR3 sequence: CASSRTGSPDTQYF. The CDR3 DNA follows: TGTGCCAGCAGTCGGACAGGGTCCCCAGATACGCAGTATTTT.

The chain carries TRBV9 and TRBJ2-7; the D gene is possibly TRBD2 (6 bases). There are 14 residues in the CDR3. With 3 bases removed from V and 3 bases from J, the gap between germline ends came to 13 bases. The V gene's germline CDR1 is SGDLS and CDR2 YYNGEE. The DNA of the CDR3 is TGTGCCAGCAGCGGGACGGGGACTTTCTACGAGCAGTACTTC. It translates to CASSGTGTFYEQYF.

This clone was observed a few times. This CDR3 is CASRLGRGTEAFF. The CDR3 nucleotides read TGTGCCAGTAGACTGGGGCGAGGCACTGAAGCTTTCTTT. The gene calls are TRBV27 and TRBJ1-1; a possible D gene is TRBD1 (5 bases). The CDR3 spans 13 residues. The V end was cut by 9 bases, the J end by 4 bases, with 15 bases between. Germline assignment: CDR1 MNHEY and CDR2 SMNVEV (reference sequence).

This rearrangement joins TRBV13 to TRBJ2-7; D is unclear. The CDR3 has 12 residues. V gave up 3 bases and J gave up 7 bases, with 10 bases separating them. Germline CDR1 and CDR2: PRHDT and FYEKMQ (reference sequence). The DNA of the CDR3 is TGTGCCAGCAGCTTCCGGACCGGGGAGCAGTACTTC. Residues: CASSFRTGEQYF. The full variable domain, completed using reference TRBV13 and TRBJ2-7, is AAGVIQSPRHLIKEKRETATLKCYPIPRHDTVYWYQQGPGQDPQFLISFYEKMQSDKGSIPDRFSAQQFSDYHSELNMSSLELGDSALYFCASSFRTGEQYFGPGTRLTVT.

The CDR3 spells CATSAQGNEQFF. The CDR3 region has the DNA TGTGCCACCAGCGCTCAGGGGAATGAGCAGTTCTTC. The rearrangement joins TRBV15 to TRBJ2-1, with TRBD1 as a possible D gene (6 bases). Germline CDR1 and CDR2: LNHNV and YYDKDF (reference sequence). The CDR3 covers 12 residues. The germline V and J ends were trimmed by 5 bases and 7 bases, with 9 bases remaining between them.

The chain links TRBV27 to TRBJ2-1; 9 bases line up with TRBD2. The V segment lost 6 bases and the J segment 3 bases; nucleotides outside the gene matches: 3. Germline values: CDR1 MNHEY, CDR2 SMNVEV (reference sequence). The CDR3 sequence is 14 residues long. CDR3 DNA sequence: TGTGCCAGCAGGAATAGCGGGAGCTACAATGAGCAGTTCTTC. As protein: CASRNSGSYNEQFF.

This chain's CDR3 is CASSQNRGTRETQYF. For the CDR3, the DNA is TGTGCCAGCAGCCAAAACAGGGGGACGAGGGAGACCCAGTACTTC. This chain links TRBV14 with TRBJ2-5; 8 bases are shared with TRBD1. Trimming at V came to 2 bases and at J to 5 bases, leaving 7 bases not matched to a gene. The CDR3 is made up of 15 amino acids. In germline, CDR1 is SGHDN, CDR2 FVKESK.

Only one count was recorded for this clone. The gene calls are TRBV21-1 and TRBJ2-6; the DNA was not used to check the table's D call, TRBD2. TRBV21-1 is recorded as a pseudogene. This CDR3 is built from 18 residues. CDR3 in amino acids: CASSKCLVEEAGANVLTF. CDR3 DNA: TGTGCCAGCAGCAAATGCTTAGTCGAGGAGGCAGGGGCCAACGTCCTGACTTTC.

Regarding this clone: Other DNA sequences in the sample encode the same CDR3. The gene calls are TRBV9 and TRBJ2-7; TRBD1 might be the D (5 bases). Germline V CDR1 and CDR2: SGDLS, YYNGEE. The CDR3 is made up of 14 amino acids. Trimming removed 0 bases from V and 2 bases from J, with 9 bases in between. The CDR3 nucleotides read TGTGCCAGCAGCGTAGATGGGGCCCCCTACGAGCAGTACTTC. It translates to CASSVDGAPYEQYF.

The V call is TRBV9, the J call TRBJ2-2; 14 bases line up with TRBD2. Unmatched junction bases numbered 9, after V lost 7 bases and J lost 7 bases. Germline V CDR1 and CDR2: SGDLS, YYNGEE. The CDR3 length is 16 residues. CDR3 region: CASDSGGLAGDGELFF. The CDR3 nucleotides read TGTGCCAGCGACTCAGGGGGACTAGCGGGAGACGGGGAGCTGTTTTTT.

The chain uses TRBV9 and TRBJ2-1, with D perhaps matching TRBD1 (6 bases). V was clipped by 2 bases and J by 3 bases, with 12 bases between them. Germline CDR1 reads SGDLS; CDR2 reads YYNGEE. This CDR3 is built from 15 residues. Written as DNA, the CDR3 is TGTGCCAGCAGCGTTTTCCAGGGGAGCTACAATGAGCAGTTCTTC. As protein: CASSVFQGSYNEQFF.

The chain joins TRBV5-6 to TRBJ2-7, with D uncertain. V was trimmed by 0 bases and J by 3 bases, leaving 7 bases between them. CDR1 is SGHDT and CDR2 is YYEEEE in the germline V gene. The CDR3 is 13 residues long. CDR3 sequence (DNA): TGTGCCAGCAGCTTGGGGGAATTCTACGAGCAGTACTTC. This codes for CASSLGEFYEQYF.

Of note for this clone: At the DNA level, this CDR3 is encoded by other sequences in the same sample as well. The genes are TRBV5-1 and TRBJ2-5; the D is unclear. V lost 4 bases, J lost 0 bases, and 4 bases lay in between. The germline gives CDR1 SGHRS, CDR2 YFSETQ. The CDR3 runs 12 residues. CDR3 DNA sequence: TGCGCCAGCAGCCCCTACCAAGAGACCCAGTACTTC. Its protein product is CASSPYQETQYF.

This clone was detected only once. V is TRBV6-1 and J is TRBJ2-1; D possibly matches TRBD1 or TRBD2 (5 bases each). Germline V gene data show CDR1 as MNHNS and CDR2 as SASEGT. The V and J ends lost 8 bases and 8 bases respectively, with 10 bases between them. This CDR3 spans 11 amino acids. The CDR3 is CASPEGHEQFF. The CDR3 DNA is TGTGCCAGCCCTGAGGGACATGAGCAGTTCTTC.